This T cell receptor beta chain stems from a study of T cells in Graves' hyperthyroidism and ophthalmopathy. The TCR beta CDR3 regions underwent amplification using RNA transcripts as the source. First-round RT-PCR with HTBI primers amplified the TCR CDR3 region. From the multiplex PCR reads, TCRdb called clonotypes with MiXCR, one entry per CDR3 protein. The sample holds some 440,000 distinct CDR3 sequences, 15% to 19% seen once. This clonotype showed up many times. This CDR3 has 16 residues. Germline CDR1 is SGHAT and CDR2 is FQNNGV. Trimming cost V 4 bases and J 7 bases; bases outside gene matches: 7.

This sequence originates from a young woman with Graves' hyperthyroidism. Sequencing was performed on blood. The V and J genes are TRBV11-2 and TRBJ2-1; TRBD2 agrees at 13 bases. This CDR3 reads CASSSKLAGGGNEQFF. CDR3 DNA sequence: TGTGCCAGCAGCTCCAAACTAGCGGGGGGGGGAAATGAGCAGTTCTTC.